A single sample is the source of the 30 T cell receptor beta chains below, sequenced in a study of T cell changes during pregnancy in multiple sclerosis (dated by TCRdb to between 2018 and 2020). Libraries were built with the immunoSEQ multiplex PCR assay. Drawn from immuneACCESS, this table holds only the in-frame rearrangements with V and J called that TCRdb kept. Clones are partly lost; checked studies trace under half to an unresolved V gene and leave the rest unexplained. The sample records around 42,000 clones, about 91% of which are singletons. The ten largest clones take up approximately 0.5% of the sample. This material consisted of CD4+ T cells from peripheral blood mononuclear cells, taken in the second trimester of pregnancy. The receptors derive from a female donor in good health, enrolled as a control in a pregnancy study.

V usage is TRBV23-1 and J usage is TRBJ2-3, with TRBD2 matching over 12 bases. Being an ORF, TRBV23-1 has a function that is uncertain. The CDR3 has 20 amino acids. J lost 2 bases, V lost 0 bases, and 12 bases had no gene match. The CDR3 protein is CASSQSCLAGGRDITDTQYF. DNA of the CDR3: TGCGCCAGCAGTCAATCGTGTCTAGCGGGAGGGCGGGATATCACAGATACGCAGTATTTT.

The V and J genes are TRBV18 and TRBJ2-3; TRBD2 matches at 15 bases. The germline gives CDR1 KGHSH, CDR2 LQKENI. Trimming removed 2 bases from V and 6 bases from J; junction bases left unmatched: 3. The CDR3 totals 16 residues. The CDR3 loop is CASSPGLAGGRDTQYF. The DNA of the CDR3 is TGTGCCAGCTCACCAGGACTAGCGGGAGGGCGGGATACGCAGTATTTT.

J is TRBJ2-3 and V is TRBV14; TRBD2 matches 11 bases. Per the germline V gene, CDR1 is SGHDN and CDR2 is FVKESK. The CDR3 runs 16 residues. Unmatched junction bases numbered 7, after V lost 3 bases and J lost 5 bases. CDR3 DNA: TGTGCCAGCAGCCAGAAAAGGACTAGCGGGTTAGATACGCAGTATTTT. Protein product: CASSQKRTSGLDTQYF.

The chain carries TRBV4-2 and TRBJ2-7, with a tentative D call TRBD2 (6 bases). The CDR3 contains 15 residues. Per the germline V gene, CDR1 is LGHNA and CDR2 is YNFKEQ. V lost 0 bases to trimming and J lost 4 bases, with 13 bases between them. CDR3 amino acids: CASSQDLLRGYEQYF. The DNA for the CDR3 is TGTGCCAGCAGCCAAGATCTTTTGCGGGGTTACGAGCAGTACTTC.

The V call is TRBV5-1, the J call TRBJ2-1, with TRBD1 as a possible D gene (5 bases). CDR3 length: 13 residues. V was pared by 2 bases and J by 6 bases, with 9 bases between. Germline V gives CDR1 SGHRS, CDR2 YFSETQ. CDR3 region: CASSLGATNEQFF. The CDR3 coding sequence is TGCGCCAGCAGCTTAGGGGCCACCAATGAGCAGTTCTTC. The whole variable domain, filled in from reference TRBV5-1 and TRBJ2-1, reads KAGVTQTPRYLIKTRGQQVTLSCSPISGHRSVSWYQQTPGQGLQFLFEYFSETQRNKGNFPGRFSGRQFSNSRSEMNVSTLELGDSALYLCASSLGATNEQFFGPGTRLTVL.

This sequence joins TRBV28 and TRBJ2-4; 8 bases map to TRBD2. V dropped 7 bases and J dropped 0; count of bases not matched to a gene: 8. The CDR3 is 16 amino acids. Germline V gene lookup returns CDR1 MDHEN and CDR2 SYDVKM. The CDR3 region is CASIRGGQPAKNIQYF. The CDR3 bases are TGTGCCAGCATCCGGGGGGGGCAACCAGCCAAAAACATTCAGTACTTC.

A single count supports this clone. The chain carries TRBV29-1 and TRBJ2-5; the match to TRBD2 covers 7 bases. Looked up from germline, CDR1 is SQVTM and CDR2 is ANQGSEA. V lost 7 bases and J lost 9; bases outside the gene matches: 17. The CDR3 extends over 14 amino acids. CDR3 bases: TGCAGCGCCCGATTGAACCGGGGGGTACGGCCCCAGTACTTC. This codes for CSARLNRGVRPQYF.

This clone was observed a single time. The chain carries TRBV5-1 and TRBJ2-1; D is possibly TRBD1 (6 bases). The CDR3 sequence is 16 residues long. Trimming removed 1 base from V and 0 bases from J, with 11 bases in between. Per germline, CDR1 SGHRS and CDR2 YFSETQ. CDR3: CASSLSWDISYNEQFF. CDR3 sequence (DNA): TGCGCCAGCAGCTTGTCATGGGACATCTCCTACAATGAGCAGTTCTTC.

The rearrangement links TRBV19 to TRBJ2-1; 9 nucleotides match TRBD1. The germline V gene encodes CDR1 LNHDA and CDR2 SQIVND (reference sequence). V dropped 5 bases and J dropped 2; count of bases not matched to a gene: 10. This CDR3 contains 17 residues. The CDR3 DNA follows: TGTGCCAGTAGTCCAGGACCCCGGGACAGGGCCTACAATGAGCAGTTCTTC. It is translated as CASSPGPRDRAYNEQFF.

This clone has only a few counts. The CDR3 bases are TGTGCCAGTAGTATCCGCCTAGCGGGAGGGCCAATATACAATGAGCAGTTCTTC. Protein: CASSIRLAGGPIYNEQFF. The chain links TRBV19 to TRBJ2-1; TRBD2 matches at 12 bases. The V and J ends lost 3 bases and 4 bases, in that order; junction bases with no gene match: 10. The CDR3 sequence is 18 residues long. In germline, CDR1 is LNHDA, CDR2 SQIVND (reference sequence).

The chain recombines TRBV6-1 with TRBJ2-3; 9 bases map to TRBD2. Trimming at V came to 4 bases and at J to 3 bases, leaving 5 bases not matched to a gene. Germline loops: CDR1 MNHNS, CDR2 SASEGT. The CDR3 has 15 amino acids. CDR3 sequence reads: CASSGSGGPTDTQYF. The CDR3 DNA is TGTGCCAGCAGTGGCAGCGGGGGGCCGACAGATACGCAGTATTTT.

The CDR3 DNA follows: TGCAGCGCCACCCTCGGCCTAGCGGGCCAAGAGACCCAGTACTTC. The encoded protein is CSATLGLAGQETQYF. The V and J genes are TRBV29-1 and TRBJ2-5; TRBD2 agrees at 8 bases. There are 15 residues in the CDR3. V was clipped by 7 bases and J by 1 base; unmatched bases: 11. Germline assignment: CDR1 SQVTM and CDR2 ANQGSEA.

The V gene is TRBV28, the J gene TRBJ2-3, with D hard to call. CDR3 length: 11 amino acids. Germline V gives CDR1 MDHEN, CDR2 SYDVKM. V dropped 3 bases and J dropped 7 bases, with 5 bases sitting between them. CDR3 DNA sequence: TGTGCCAGCAGTTTCAGTTATACGCAGTATTTT. Its translation: CASSFSYTQYF.

The genes are TRBV10-3 and TRBJ2-1; D is possibly TRBD2 (7 bases). The CDR3 runs to 19 residues. V was shortened by 0 bases and J by 6 bases, with 24 bases between the two germline ends. Germline V gives CDR1 ENHRY, CDR2 SYGVKD. The CDR3 reads CAISESNPGAGGGSNEQFF. CDR3 sequence (DNA): TGTGCCATCAGTGAGTCCAATCCCGGCGCCGGCGGGGGCTCCAATGAGCAGTTCTTC.

V is TRBV6-4 and J is TRBJ2-2, with D tentatively TRBD2 (5 bases). The CDR3 loop spans 13 amino acids. With 5 bases removed from V and 1 base from J, the gap between germline ends came to 5 bases. Germline V CDR1 and CDR2: MRHNA, SNTAGT. CDR3 residues: CASSSGNTGELFF. The CDR3 nucleotides are TGTGCCAGCAGTAGCGGGAACACCGGGGAGCTGTTTTTT.

This clone was seen once. The chain recombines TRBV18 with TRBJ1-4; D is possibly TRBD1 (6 bases). V was clipped by 4 bases and J by 6 bases, with 12 bases between them. Germline V gene data show CDR1 as KGHSH and CDR2 as LQKENI. This CDR3 region has 14 residues. The CDR3 DNA is TGTGCCAGCTCACTCCAGGGGTTTGATGAAAAACTGTTTTTT. This sequence encodes CASSLQGFDEKLFF.

Note on this clone: The junction does not match germline at one end; this may be a read error. The chain recombines TRBV30 with TRBJ2-7; TRBD1 matches 7 bases. The CDR3 consists of 18 residues. Germline V gene lookup returns CDR1 GTSNPN and CDR2 SVGIG (reference sequence). The CDR3 coding sequence is TGTGCTTGGAGTGTACTGAGGTCCGAGGGGGCGGTACTAGGGGAGCAGTACTTC. Amino acid sequence: CAWSVLRSEGAVLGEQYF. The complete variable domain, with remaining parts taken from reference TRBV30 and TRBJ2-7, reads SQTIHQWPATLVQPVGSPLSLECTVEGTSNPNLYWYRQAAGRGLQLLFYSVGIGQISSEVPQNLSASRPQDRQFILSSKKLLLSDSGFYLCAWSVLRSEGAVLGEQYFGPGTRLTVT.

V and J are TRBV6-6 and TRBJ2-1; 10 nucleotides match TRBD1. The CDR3 consists of 13 residues. The V segment lost 4 bases and the J segment 8 bases; nucleotides outside the gene matches: 2. Germline CDR1 reads MNHNY; CDR2 reads SVGAGI (reference sequence). CDR3 bases: TGTGCCAGCAGTTCGACAGGGGGCCATGAGCAGTTCTTC. Residues: CASSSTGGHEQFF.

The chain carries TRBV12-5 and TRBJ1-5; 11 nucleotides align to TRBD1. The germline CDR1 and CDR2 sequences are LGHNT and FRNRAP. With V trimmed by 6 bases and J by 0 bases, 16 bases remained unmatched. The CDR3 is 20 amino acids. Here the CDR3 DNA reads TGTGCTAGTGGCCACCGTACGGACAGGGGGCTTCGATATAGCAATCAGCCCCAGCATTTT. Translated: CASGHRTDRGLRYSNQPQHF.

As to this clone: At one end the junction does not follow the germline gene, possibly because of a read error. The V and J genes are TRBV2 and TRBJ2-3; TRBD2 is a possible D gene (5 bases). This CDR3 is built from 11 residues. Germline CDR1 and CDR2: SNHLY and FYNNEI. CDR3 sequence reads: CASSGETWENF. The CDR3 region has the DNA TGTGCCAGCAGTGGGGAGACTTGGGAGAATTTT.

This clone was observed once. This chain joins TRBV6-5 and TRBJ2-3, with D tentatively TRBD1 (5 bases). V shed 6 bases and J shed 6 bases, with 16 bases lying between them. The V gene's germline CDR1 is MNHEY and CDR2 SVGAGI. This CDR3 contains 14 residues. The DNA for the CDR3 is TGTGCCAGCAGGGGTCTCAGGGTTCGGGATACGCAGTATTTT. Translating it yields CASRGLRVRDTQYF.

This clone was found once. The chain employs TRBV19 and TRBJ2-2; TRBD1 might be the D (8 bases). This CDR3 has 17 residues. CDR1 is LNHDA, CDR2 SQIVND, per germline (reference sequence). With 3 bases removed from V and 3 bases from J, the gap between germline ends came to 17 bases. The CDR3 DNA follows: TGTGCCAGTAGTATTGGGGGGGCAGGGGGCGACACCGGGGAGCTGTTTTTT. Residues: CASSIGGAGGDTGELFF.

The rearrangement uses TRBV7-9 and TRBJ1-5; D gene ambiguous. Germline CDR1 is SEHNR and CDR2 is FQNEAQ (reference sequence). The CDR3 extends over 14 amino acids. V gave up 3 bases and J gave up 4 bases, with 10 bases separating them. CDR3 in amino acids: CASSFGGNNQPQHF. The CDR3 DNA reads as TGTGCCAGCAGCTTTGGAGGGAATAATCAGCCCCAGCATTTT. Variable domain in full (rest from reference TRBV7-9 and TRBJ1-5): DTGVSQNPRHKITKRGQNVTFRCDPISEHNRLYWYRQTLGQGPEFLTYFQNEAQLEKSRLLSDRFSAERPKGSFSTLEIQRTEQGDSAMYLCASSFGGNNQPQHFGDGTRLSIL.

V is TRBV7-9 and J is TRBJ2-1; 7 bases line up with TRBD2. The CDR3 length is 16 residues. V lost 2 bases, J lost 4 bases, and 8 bases stayed unmatched. The V gene's germline CDR1 is SEHNR and CDR2 FQNEAQ (reference sequence). CDR3 DNA: TGTGCCAGCAGCTTATTCCGGGCTAGCGGTTACAATGAGCAGTTCTTC. Protein: CASSLFRASGYNEQFF.

This sequence joins TRBV5-4 and TRBJ2-2; tentatively, D is TRBD1 (6 bases). Germline CDR1 and CDR2: SGHNT and YYREEE (reference sequence). The CDR3 loop spans 16 amino acids. The germline V and J ends were trimmed by 4 bases and 7 bases, with 20 bases remaining between them. The CDR3 region has the DNA TGTGCCAGCAGCCCCCGCCGACAGGCTTCGGGCGGGGAGCTGTTTTTT. It specifies CASSPRRQASGGELFF. Full variable domain (outside the CDR3, taken from reference TRBV5-4 and TRBJ2-2): ETGVTQSPTHLIKTRGQQVTLRCSSQSGHNTVSWYQQALGQGPQFIFQYYREEENGRGNFPPRFSGLQFPNYSSELNVNALELDDSALYLCASSPRRQASGGELFFGEGSRLTVL.

In DNA form, the CDR3 reads TGTGCCAGCTCACCAGACTTGCCGACACTAGCCAGTGAGCAGTTCTTC. Translating gives CASSPDLPTLASEQFF. The chain links TRBV18 to TRBJ2-1; a weak D match, TRBD2 (6 bases). Between the trimmed V and J ends, which lost 2 bases and 9 bases, there was a span of 20 bases. The CDR3 sequence is 16 residues long. Germline CDR1 KGHSH, CDR2 LQKENI.

The V call is TRBV6-5, the J call TRBJ2-7; 8 positions match TRBD1. There are 15 residues in the CDR3. With 6 bases clipped from V and 0 bases from J, the junction kept 7 bases outside the gene matches. Germline CDR1 MNHEY, CDR2 SVGAGI. CDR3 sequence: CASSPGTGSSYEQYF. The CDR3, as DNA: TGTGCCAGCAGCCCCGGGACAGGCAGCTCCTACGAGCAGTACTTC.

V and J are TRBV5-1 and TRBJ2-5; no clear D gene. Trimming took off 4 bases at V and 3 bases at J, with 13 bases between the two ends. Per germline, CDR1 SGHRS and CDR2 YFSETQ. The CDR3 has 14 residues. CDR3 DNA sequence: TGCGCCAGCAGCGTCTCCAGAACGAAAGAGACCCAGTACTTC. As protein: CASSVSRTKETQYF.

The rearrangement links TRBV10-3 to TRBJ1-2; the D is unclear. There are 13 residues in the CDR3. Trimming shortened V by 3 bases and J by 4 bases, and 9 bases separated the two germline ends. CDR1 ENHRY and CDR2 SYGVKD come from the germline V gene. The CDR3 reads CAISESQRYGYTF. In DNA, the CDR3 is TGTGCCATCAGTGAATCGCAGCGCTATGGCTACACCTTC.

V is TRBV4-2 and J is TRBJ2-5; 8 nucleotides agree with TRBD1. Per the germline V gene, CDR1 is LGHNA and CDR2 is YNFKEQ. The CDR3 sequence is 14 residues long. Trimming cost V 1 base and J 7 bases; bases outside gene matches: 5. This chain's CDR3 is CASSQGRGQVTQYF. Here the CDR3 DNA reads TGTGCCAGCAGCCAAGGCAGGGGGCAGGTGACCCAGTACTTC.